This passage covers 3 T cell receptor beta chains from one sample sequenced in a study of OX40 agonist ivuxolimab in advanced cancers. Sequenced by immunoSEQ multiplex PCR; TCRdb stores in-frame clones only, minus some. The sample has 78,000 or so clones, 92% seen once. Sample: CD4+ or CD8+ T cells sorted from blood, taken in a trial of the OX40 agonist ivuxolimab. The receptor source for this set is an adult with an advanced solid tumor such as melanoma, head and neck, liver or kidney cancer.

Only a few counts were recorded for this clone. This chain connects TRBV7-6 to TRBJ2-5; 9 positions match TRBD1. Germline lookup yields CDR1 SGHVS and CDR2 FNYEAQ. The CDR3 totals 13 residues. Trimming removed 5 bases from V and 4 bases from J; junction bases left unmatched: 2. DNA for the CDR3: TGTGCCAGCAGCCGGGGACAGGGAGAGACCCAGTACTTC. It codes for CASSRGQGETQYF. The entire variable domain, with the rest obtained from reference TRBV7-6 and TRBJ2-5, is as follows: GAGVSQSPRYKVTKRGQDVALRCDPISGHVSLYWYRQALGQGPEFLTYFNYEAQQDKSGLPNDRFSAERPEGSISTLTIQRTEQRDSAMYRCASSRGQGETQYFGPGTRLLVL.

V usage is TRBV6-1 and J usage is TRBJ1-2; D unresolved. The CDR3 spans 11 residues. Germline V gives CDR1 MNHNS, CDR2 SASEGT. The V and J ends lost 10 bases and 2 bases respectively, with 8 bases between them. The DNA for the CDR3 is TGTGCCACGTTTTTCAACTATGGCTACACCTTC. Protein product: CATFFNYGYTF.

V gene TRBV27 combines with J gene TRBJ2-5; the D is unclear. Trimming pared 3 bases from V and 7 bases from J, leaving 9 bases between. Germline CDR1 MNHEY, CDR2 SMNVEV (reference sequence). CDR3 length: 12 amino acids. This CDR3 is CASSFTAGTQYF. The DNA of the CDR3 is TGTGCCAGCAGTTTTACCGCAGGGACCCAGTACTTC.